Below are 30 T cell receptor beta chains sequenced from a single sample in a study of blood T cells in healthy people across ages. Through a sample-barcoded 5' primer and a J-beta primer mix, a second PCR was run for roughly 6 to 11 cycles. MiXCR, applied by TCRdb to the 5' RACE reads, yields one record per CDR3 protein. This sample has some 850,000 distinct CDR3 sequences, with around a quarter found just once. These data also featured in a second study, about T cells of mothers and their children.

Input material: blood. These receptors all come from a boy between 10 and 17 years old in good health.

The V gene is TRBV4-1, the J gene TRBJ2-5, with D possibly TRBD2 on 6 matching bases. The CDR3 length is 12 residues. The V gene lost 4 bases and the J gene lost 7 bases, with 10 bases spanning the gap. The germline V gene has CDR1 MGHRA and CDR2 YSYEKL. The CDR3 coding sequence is TGCGCCAGCAGCCTTATCGGGGGGACCCAGTACTTC. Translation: CASSLIGGTQYF.

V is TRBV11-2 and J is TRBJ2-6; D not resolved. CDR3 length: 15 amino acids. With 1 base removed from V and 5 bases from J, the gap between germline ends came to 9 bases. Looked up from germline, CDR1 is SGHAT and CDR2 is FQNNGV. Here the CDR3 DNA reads TGTGCCAGCAGCTTAGGGGGTCCATGGGCCAACGTCCTGACTTTC. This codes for CASSLGGPWANVLTF.

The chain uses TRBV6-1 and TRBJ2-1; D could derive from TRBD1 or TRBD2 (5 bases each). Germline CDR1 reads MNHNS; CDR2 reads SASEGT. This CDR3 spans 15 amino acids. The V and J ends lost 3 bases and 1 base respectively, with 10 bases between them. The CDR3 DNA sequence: TGTGCCAGCAGTGATTTGGGGGAGTCCTACAATGAGCAGTTCTTC. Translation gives CASSDLGESYNEQFF.

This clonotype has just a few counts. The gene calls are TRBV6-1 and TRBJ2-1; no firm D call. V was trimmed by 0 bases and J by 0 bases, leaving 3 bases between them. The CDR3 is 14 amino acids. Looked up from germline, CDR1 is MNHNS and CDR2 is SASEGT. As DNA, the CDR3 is TGTGCCAGCAGTGAAGCCTACTCCTACAATGAGCAGTTCTTC. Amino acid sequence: CASSEAYSYNEQFF.

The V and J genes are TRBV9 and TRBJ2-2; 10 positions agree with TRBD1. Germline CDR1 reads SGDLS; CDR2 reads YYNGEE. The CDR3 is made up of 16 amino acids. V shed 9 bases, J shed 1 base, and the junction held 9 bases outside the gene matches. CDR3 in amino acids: CATSRGTGVNTGELFF. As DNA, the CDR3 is TGTGCCACTTCTAGGGGGACAGGGGTGAACACCGGGGAGCTGTTTTTT.

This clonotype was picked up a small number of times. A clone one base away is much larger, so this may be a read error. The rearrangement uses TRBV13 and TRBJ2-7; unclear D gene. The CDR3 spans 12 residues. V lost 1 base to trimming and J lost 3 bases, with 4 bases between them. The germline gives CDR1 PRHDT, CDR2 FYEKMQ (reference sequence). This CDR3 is CASSLEDYEQYF. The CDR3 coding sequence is TGTGCCAGCAGCTTAGAGGACTACGAGCAGTACTTC.

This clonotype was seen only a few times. This CDR3 reads CATSARTDTQYF. The CDR3 region has the DNA TGTGCCACTAGCGCACGCACAGATACGCAGTATTTT. V gene TRBV7-9 combines with J gene TRBJ2-3; TRBD2 might be the D (6 bases). The CDR3 runs 12 residues. V was pared by 10 bases and J by 1 base, with 9 bases between. Germline lookup yields CDR1 SEHNR and CDR2 FQNEAQ (reference sequence).

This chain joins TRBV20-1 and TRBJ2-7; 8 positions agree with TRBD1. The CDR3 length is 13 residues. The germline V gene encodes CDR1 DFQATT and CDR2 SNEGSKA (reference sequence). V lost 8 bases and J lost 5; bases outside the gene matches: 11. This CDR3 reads CSFRGETGDEQYF. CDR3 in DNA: TGCAGTTTCAGGGGAGAGACAGGGGACGAGCAGTACTTC.

CDR3 coding DNA: TGCAGTGCTAGAGATCTCAGGGCACCGAAGCTGTACGAGCAGTACTTC. Translated, it gives CSARDLRAPKLYEQYF. This chain connects TRBV20-1 to TRBJ2-7; tentative D call: TRBD1 (5 bases). Trimming removed 0 bases from V and 4 bases from J, with 19 bases in between. Germline V lookup: CDR1 DFQATT, CDR2 SNEGSKA (reference sequence). CDR3 length: 16 amino acids.

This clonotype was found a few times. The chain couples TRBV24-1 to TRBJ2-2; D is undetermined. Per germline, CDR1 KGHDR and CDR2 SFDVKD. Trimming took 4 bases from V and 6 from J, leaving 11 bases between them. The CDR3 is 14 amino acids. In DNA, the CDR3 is TGTGCCACCAGTGAACCAGCCCACGCCGGGGAGCTGTTTTTT. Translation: CATSEPAHAGELFF.

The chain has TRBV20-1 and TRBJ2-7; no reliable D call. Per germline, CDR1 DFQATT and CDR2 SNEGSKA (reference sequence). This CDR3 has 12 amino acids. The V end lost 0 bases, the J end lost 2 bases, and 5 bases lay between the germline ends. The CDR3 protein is CSARDQAYEQYF. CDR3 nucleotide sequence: TGCAGTGCTAGAGATCAGGCCTACGAGCAGTACTTC.

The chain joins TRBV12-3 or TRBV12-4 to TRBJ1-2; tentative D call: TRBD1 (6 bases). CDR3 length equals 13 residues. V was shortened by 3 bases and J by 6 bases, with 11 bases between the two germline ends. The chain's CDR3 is CASSFYGGHGYTF. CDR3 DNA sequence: TGTGCCAGCAGTTTTTATGGGGGGCATGGCTACACCTTC.

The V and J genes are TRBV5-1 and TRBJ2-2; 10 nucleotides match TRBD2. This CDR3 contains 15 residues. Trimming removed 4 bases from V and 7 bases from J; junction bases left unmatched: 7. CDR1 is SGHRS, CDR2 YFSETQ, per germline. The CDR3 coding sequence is TGCGCCAGCAGCACTAGCGGGACCGCGGGCGGGGAGCTGTTTTTT. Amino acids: CASSTSGTAGGELFF.

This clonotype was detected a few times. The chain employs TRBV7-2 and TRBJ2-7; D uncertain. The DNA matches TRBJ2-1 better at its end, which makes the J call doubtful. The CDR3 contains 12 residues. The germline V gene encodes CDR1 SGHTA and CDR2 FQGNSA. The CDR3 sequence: CASSLQPNEQFF. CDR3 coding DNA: TGTGCCAGCAGTCTCCAGCCCAATGAGCAGTTCTTC.

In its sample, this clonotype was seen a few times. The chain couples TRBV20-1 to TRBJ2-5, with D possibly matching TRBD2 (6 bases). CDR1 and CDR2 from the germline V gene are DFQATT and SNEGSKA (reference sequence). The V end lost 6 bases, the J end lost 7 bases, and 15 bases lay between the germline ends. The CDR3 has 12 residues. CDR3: CSADTSPGTQYF. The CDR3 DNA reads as TGCAGTGCCGATACTAGCCCTGGGACCCAGTACTTC.

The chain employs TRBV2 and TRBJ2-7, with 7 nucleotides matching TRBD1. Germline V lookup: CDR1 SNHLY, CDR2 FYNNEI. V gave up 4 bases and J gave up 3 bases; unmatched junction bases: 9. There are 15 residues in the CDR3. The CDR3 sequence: CASSVSPGQLYEQYF. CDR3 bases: TGTGCCAGCAGTGTCTCCCCGGGACAGCTCTACGAGCAGTACTTC.

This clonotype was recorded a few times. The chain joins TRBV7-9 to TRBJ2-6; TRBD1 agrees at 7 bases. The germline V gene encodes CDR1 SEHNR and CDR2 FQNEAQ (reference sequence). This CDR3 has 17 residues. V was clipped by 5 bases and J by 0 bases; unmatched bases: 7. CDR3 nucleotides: TGTGCCAGCAGCCCCTGGACAGGTAGCTCTGGGGCCAACGTCCTGACTTTC. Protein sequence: CASSPWTGSSGANVLTF.

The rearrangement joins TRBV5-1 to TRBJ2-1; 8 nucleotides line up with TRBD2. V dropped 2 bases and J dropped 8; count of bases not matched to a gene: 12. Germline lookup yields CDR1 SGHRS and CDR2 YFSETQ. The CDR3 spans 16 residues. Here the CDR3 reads CASSFLPGPGGDEQFF. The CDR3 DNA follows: TGCGCCAGCAGCTTTTTACCCGGACCGGGAGGGGATGAGCAGTTCTTC.

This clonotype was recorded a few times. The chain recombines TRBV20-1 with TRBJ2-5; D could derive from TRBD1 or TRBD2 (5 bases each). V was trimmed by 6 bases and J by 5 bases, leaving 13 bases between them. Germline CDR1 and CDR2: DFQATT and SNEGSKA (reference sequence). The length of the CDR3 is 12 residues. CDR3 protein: CSATGADETQYF. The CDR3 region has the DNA TGCAGTGCCACCGGGGCCGACGAGACCCAGTACTTC.

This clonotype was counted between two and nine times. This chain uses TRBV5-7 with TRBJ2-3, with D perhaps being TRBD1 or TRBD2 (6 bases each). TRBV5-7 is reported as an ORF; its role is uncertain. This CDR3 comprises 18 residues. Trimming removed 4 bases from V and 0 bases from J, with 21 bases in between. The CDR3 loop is CASSLAILGAPSTDTQYF. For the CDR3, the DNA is TGTGCCAGCAGCCTAGCGATCTTGGGGGCGCCTAGCACAGATACGCAGTATTTT.

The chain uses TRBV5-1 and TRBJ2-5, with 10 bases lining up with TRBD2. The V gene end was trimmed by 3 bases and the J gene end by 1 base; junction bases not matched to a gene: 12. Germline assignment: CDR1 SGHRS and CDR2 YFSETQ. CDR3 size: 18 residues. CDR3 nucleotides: TGCGCCAGCAGCTGGGGGCCTAGCGGGGGAGGTGGCCAAGAGACCCAGTACTTC. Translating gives CASSWGPSGGGGQETQYF.

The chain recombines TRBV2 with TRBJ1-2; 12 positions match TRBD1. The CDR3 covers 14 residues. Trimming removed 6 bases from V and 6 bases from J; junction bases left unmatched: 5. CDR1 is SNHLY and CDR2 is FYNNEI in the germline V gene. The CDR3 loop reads CASRKGTGGHGYTF. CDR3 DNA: TGTGCCAGCAGGAAGGGGACAGGGGGCCATGGCTACACCTTC.

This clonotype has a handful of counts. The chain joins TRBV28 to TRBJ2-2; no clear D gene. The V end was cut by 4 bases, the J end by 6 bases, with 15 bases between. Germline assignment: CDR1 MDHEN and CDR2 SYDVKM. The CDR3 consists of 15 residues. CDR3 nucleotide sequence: TGTGCCAGCAGTTCGGGCGACCGACGGGCCGGGGAGCTGTTTTTT. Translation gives CASSSGDRRAGELFF.

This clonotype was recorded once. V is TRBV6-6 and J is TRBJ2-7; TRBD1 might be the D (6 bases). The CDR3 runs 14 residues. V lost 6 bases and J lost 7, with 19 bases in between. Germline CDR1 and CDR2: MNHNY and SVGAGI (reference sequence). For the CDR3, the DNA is TGTGCCAGCAGCGGGACACCGCCTTTGGGTGAGCAGTACTTC. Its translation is CASSGTPPLGEQYF.

The CDR3 sequence is CASSLARVSETQYF. CDR3 bases: TGTGCCAGCAGTTTAGCGCGGGTTAGCGAGACCCAGTACTTC. The rearrangement links TRBV12-3 or TRBV12-4 to TRBJ2-5; D is possibly TRBD2 (5 bases). CDR3 length equals 14 residues. The ends were cut back, 0 bases at V and 5 bases at J, with 10 bases in the middle.

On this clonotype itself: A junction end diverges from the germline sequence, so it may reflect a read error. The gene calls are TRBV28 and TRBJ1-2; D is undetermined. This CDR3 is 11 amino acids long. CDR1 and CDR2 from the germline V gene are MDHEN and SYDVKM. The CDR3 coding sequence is TGTGCCAGCGGTTTAATCTATGGCTACACCTTC. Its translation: CASGLIYGYTF.

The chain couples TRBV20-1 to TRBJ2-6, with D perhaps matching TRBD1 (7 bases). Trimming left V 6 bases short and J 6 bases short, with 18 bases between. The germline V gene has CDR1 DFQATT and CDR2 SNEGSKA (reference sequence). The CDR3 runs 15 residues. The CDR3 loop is CSAPGGINSANVLTF. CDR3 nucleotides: TGCAGTGCCCCAGGGGGGATAAACTCGGCCAACGTCCTGACTTTC.

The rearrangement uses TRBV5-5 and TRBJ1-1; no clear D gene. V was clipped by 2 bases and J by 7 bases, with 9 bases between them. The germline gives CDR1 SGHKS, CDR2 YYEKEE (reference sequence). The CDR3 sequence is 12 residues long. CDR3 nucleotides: TGTGCCAGCAGCTTTGTAAGCGGTGAAGCTTTCTTT. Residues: CASSFVSGEAFF.

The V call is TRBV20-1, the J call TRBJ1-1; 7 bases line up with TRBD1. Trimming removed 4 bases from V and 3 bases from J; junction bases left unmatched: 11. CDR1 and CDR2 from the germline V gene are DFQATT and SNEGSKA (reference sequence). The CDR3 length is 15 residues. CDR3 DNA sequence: TGCAGTGCTATGACAGGGAGGATAATGGACACTGAAGCTTTCTTT. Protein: CSAMTGRIMDTEAFF.

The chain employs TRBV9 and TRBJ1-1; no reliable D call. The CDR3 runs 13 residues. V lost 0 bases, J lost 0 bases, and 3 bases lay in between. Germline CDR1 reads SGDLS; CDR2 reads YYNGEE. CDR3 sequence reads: CASSVEVNTEAFF. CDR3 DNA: TGTGCCAGCAGCGTAGAAGTGAACACTGAAGCTTTCTTT.